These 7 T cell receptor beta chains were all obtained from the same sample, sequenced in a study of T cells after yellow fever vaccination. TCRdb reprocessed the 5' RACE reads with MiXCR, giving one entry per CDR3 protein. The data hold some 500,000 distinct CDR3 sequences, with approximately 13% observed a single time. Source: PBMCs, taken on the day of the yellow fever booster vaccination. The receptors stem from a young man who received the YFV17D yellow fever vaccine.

DNA for the CDR3: TGTGCCAGCAGCCAAGACGACAGGGCATGGGGTAATGACACTGAAGCTTTCTTT. This sequence encodes CASSQDDRAWGNDTEAFF. The gene calls are TRBV3-1 and TRBJ1-1, with 7 bases that match TRBD1. Germline V gene sequence: CDR1 LGHDT, CDR2 YNNKEL (reference sequence). This CDR3 contains 18 residues. V shed 0 bases, J shed 3 bases, and the junction held 13 bases outside the gene matches.

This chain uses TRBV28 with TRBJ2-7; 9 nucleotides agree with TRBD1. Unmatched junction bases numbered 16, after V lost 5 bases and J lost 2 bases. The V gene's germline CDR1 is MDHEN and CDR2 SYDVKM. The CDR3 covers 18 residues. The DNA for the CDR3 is TGTGCCAGCAGTCCCTCGGGACAGGGTTTTAGTCAAGCCTACGAGCAGTACTTC. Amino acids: CASSPSGQGFSQAYEQYF.

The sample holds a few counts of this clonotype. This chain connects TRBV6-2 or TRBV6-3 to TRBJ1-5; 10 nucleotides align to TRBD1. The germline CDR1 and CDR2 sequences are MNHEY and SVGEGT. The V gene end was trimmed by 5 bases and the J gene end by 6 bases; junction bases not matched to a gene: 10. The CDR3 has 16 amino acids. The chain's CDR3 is CASSNRGQGLFQPQHF. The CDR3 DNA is TGTGCCAGCAGTAACCGGGGACAGGGGCTTTTTCAGCCCCAGCATTTT.

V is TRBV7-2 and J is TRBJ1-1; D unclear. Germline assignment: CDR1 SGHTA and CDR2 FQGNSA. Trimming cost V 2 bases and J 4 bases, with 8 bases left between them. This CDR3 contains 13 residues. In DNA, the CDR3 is TGTGCCAGCAGCTTATATTTCTCCACTGAAGCTTTCTTT. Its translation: CASSLYFSTEAFF.

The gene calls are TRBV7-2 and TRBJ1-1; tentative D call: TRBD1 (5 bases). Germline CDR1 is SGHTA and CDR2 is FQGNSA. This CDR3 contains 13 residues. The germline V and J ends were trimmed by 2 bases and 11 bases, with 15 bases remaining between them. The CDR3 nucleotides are TGTGCCAGCAGCTTAACAGGCGGGGTTATGGCTTTCTTT. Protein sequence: CASSLTGGVMAFF.

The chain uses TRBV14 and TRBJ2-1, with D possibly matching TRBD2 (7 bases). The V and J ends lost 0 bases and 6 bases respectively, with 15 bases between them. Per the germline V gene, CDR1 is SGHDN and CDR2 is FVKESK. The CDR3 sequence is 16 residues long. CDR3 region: CASSQDMRGRGNEQFF. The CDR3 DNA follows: TGTGCCAGCAGCCAAGATATGAGGGGGAGGGGCAATGAGCAGTTCTTC.

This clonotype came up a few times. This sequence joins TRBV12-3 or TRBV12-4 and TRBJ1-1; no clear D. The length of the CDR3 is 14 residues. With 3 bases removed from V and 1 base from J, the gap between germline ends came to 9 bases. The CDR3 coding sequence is TGTGCCAGCAGTTTCGTGGAAGGGAACACTGAAGCTTTCTTT. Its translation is CASSFVEGNTEAFF.